A selection of T cell receptor beta chains follows, all from one sample in a study of shared clonotypes between healthy human individuals. TCRdb's table, derived via immunoSEQ multiplex PCR, lists solely in-frame clones and lacks some. The sample includes some 2.1 million clones, 85% to 95% of them seen just once. The source material was naive CD8+ T cells sorted from blood. Receptors were obtained from a man younger than 30 in good health. CDR3s leave out the opening cysteine and the closing phenylalanine or tryptophan. For some rows the clone size is stated as once, few or many, or as a class when expanded; others skip it.

ASSLIGGANEQF	.	TRBV27	TRBJ2-1
ASSIGEFGYT	.	TRBV7-9	TRBJ1-2
ASRGTSGRSTDTQY	.	TRBV6-6	TRBJ2-3
ASSFLAVLFDEQF	.	TRBV7-9	TRBJ2-1
ASSPEGSGRLRDEQY	.	TRBV9	TRBJ2-7
ASSKQEMAEAF	.	TRBV6-1	TRBJ1-1
ASSGASLIMDEQF	.	TRBV5-8	TRBJ2-1
ASSLGQGSTEAF	once	TRBV7-9	TRBJ1-1
AWSDVTGLGGNQPQH	.	TRBV30	TRBJ1-5
ASSLAGNNKVLSGNTIY	.	TRBV5-6	TRBJ1-3
ASSYSTSGDNEQF	once	TRBV6-5	TRBJ2-1
ASSQAGTGIGNTIY	.	TRBV7-9	TRBJ1-3
ASSINTGKIYEQY	.	TRBV6-5	TRBJ2-7
SARMNTEAF	.	TRBV20-1	TRBJ1-1
ASSVSGGVGYEQY	.	TRBV9	TRBJ2-7
SVELTGTDTQY	.	TRBV29-1	TRBJ2-3
ASRGQGAYEQY	.	TRBV5-1	TRBJ2-7
ASSYRAGQETQY	.	TRBV7-9	TRBJ2-5
ASSFRAVRINEQF	.	TRBV27	TRBJ2-1
ASSFGGRSPLH	.	TRBV27	TRBJ1-6
ATRLDGGTGELF	.	TRBV15	TRBJ2-2
ASSTGTSGINEQF	.	TRBV7-9	TRBJ2-1
ASSLAAPGLEQF	once	TRBV7-6	TRBJ2-1
ASSLSEGYGYT	.	TRBV7-9	TRBJ1-2
ASSERGRGYEQY	.	TRBV2	TRBJ2-7
ASSLGLAGISGANVLT	once	TRBV13	TRBJ2-6
ASSASLVAGEENEQF	.	TRBV6-4	TRBJ2-1
ASSQDVEAYGYT	.	TRBV4-3	TRBJ1-2
ASTRRGADTEAF	.	TRBV5-1	TRBJ1-1
ASSLWGREGDNEQF	.	TRBV28	TRBJ2-1
ASSKGHNSPLH	.	TRBV21-1	TRBJ1-6